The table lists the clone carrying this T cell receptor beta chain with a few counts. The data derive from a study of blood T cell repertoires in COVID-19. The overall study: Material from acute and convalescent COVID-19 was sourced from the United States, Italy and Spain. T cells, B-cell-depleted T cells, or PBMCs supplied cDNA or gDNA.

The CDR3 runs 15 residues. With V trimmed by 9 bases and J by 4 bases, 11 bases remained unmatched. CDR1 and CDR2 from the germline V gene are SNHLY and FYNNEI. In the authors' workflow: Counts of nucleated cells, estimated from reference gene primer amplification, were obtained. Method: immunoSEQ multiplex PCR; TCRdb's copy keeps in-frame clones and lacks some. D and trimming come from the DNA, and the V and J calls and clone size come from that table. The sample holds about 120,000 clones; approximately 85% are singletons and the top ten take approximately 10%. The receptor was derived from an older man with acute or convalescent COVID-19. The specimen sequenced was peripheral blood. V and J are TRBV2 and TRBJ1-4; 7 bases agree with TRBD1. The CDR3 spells CASRALGQLNEKLFF. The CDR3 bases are TGTGCCAGTAGAGCATTGGGACAGCTTAATGAAAAACTGTTTTTT. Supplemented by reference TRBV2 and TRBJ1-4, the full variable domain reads EPEVTQTPSHQVTQMGQEVILRCVPISNHLYFYWYRQILGQKVEFLVSFYNNEISEKSEIFDDQFSVERPDGSNFTLKIRSTKLEDSAMYFCASRALGQLNEKLFFGSGTQLSVL.